This T cell receptor beta chain was observed in a study of identical twins. Each CDR3 protein gets one entry after TCRdb re-called the 5' RACE reads with MiXCR. The repertoire has about 900,000 distinct CDR3 sequences, 9% to 15% of them found once; the top ten carry under 2%. This clonotype was recorded many times. The sample also formed part of further work on yellow fever vaccine responses in identical twins.

The source material was PBMCs. This receptor was identified in a woman aged 18 to 35 in good health.

The CDR3 DNA follows: TGCGCCAGCAGTCAGCTAGGAACTAATGAAAAACTGTTTTTT. As protein: CASSQLGTNEKLFF. The chain combines TRBV5-1 with TRBJ1-4, with D uncertain. This CDR3 spans 14 amino acids. The germline V gene encodes CDR1 SGHRS and CDR2 YFSETQ. V was cut by 5 bases and J by 1 base, with 9 bases left in between.